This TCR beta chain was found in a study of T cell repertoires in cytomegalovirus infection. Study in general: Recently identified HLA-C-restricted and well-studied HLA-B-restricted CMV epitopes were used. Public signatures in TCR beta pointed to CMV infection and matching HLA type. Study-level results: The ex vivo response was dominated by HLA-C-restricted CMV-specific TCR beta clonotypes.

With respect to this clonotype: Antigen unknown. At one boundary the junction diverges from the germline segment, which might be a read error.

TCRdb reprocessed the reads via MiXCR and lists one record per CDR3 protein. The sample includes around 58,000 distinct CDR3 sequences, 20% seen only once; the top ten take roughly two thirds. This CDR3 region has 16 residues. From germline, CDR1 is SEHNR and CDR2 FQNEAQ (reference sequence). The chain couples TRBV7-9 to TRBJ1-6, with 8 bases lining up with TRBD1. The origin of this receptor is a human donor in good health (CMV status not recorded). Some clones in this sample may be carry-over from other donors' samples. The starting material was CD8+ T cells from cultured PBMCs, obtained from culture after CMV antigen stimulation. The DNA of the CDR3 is TGTGCCAACAGCCCGTCGACAGGGGCCGAGAATTCACCCCTCCACTTT. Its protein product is CANSPSTGAENSPLHF.